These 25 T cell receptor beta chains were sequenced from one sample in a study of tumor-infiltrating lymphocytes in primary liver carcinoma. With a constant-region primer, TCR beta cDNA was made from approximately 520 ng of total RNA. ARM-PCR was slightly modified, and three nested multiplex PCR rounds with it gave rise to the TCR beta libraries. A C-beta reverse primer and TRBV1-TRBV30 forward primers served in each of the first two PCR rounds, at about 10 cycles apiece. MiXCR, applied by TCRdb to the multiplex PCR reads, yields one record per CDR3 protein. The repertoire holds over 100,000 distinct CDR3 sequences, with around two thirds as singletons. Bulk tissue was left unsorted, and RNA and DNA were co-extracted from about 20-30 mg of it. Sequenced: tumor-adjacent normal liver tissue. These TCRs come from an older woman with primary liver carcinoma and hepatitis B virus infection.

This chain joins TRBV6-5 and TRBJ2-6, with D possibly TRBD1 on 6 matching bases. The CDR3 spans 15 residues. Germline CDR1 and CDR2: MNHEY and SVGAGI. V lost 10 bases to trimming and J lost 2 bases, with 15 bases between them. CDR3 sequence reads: CANGSRTAGANVLTF. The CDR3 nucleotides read TGTGCCAACGGTTCTCGGACAGCTGGGGCCAACGTCCTGACTTTC.

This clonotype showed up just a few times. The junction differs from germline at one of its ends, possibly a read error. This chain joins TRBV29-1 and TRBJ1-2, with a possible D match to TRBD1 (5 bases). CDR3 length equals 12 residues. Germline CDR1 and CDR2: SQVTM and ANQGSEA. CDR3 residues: CSVGEGVYDYTF. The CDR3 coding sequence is TGCAGCGTTGGCGAAGGGGTTTATGACTACACCTTC.

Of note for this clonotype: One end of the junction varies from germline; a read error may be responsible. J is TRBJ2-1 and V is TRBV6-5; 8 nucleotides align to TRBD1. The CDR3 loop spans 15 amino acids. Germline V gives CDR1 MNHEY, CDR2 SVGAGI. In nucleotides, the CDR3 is TGTGACAGCAGTTACAGGGGGAGTTCCTACAATGAGCAGTTCTTC. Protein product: CDSSYRGSSYNEQFF.

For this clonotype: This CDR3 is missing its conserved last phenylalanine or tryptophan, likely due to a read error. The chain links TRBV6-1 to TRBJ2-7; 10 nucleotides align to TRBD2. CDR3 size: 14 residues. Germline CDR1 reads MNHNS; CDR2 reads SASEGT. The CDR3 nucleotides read TGCGCCAGCAGACTTACTAGCGGGATTTACGAGCAGTACTAC. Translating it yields CASRLTSGIYEQYY.

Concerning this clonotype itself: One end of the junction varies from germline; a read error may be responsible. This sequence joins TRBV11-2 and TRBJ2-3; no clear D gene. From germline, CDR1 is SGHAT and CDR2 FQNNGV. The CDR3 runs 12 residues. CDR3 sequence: CANSPWADTQYF. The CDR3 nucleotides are TGTGCCAACAGTCCCTGGGCGGATACACAGTATTTT.

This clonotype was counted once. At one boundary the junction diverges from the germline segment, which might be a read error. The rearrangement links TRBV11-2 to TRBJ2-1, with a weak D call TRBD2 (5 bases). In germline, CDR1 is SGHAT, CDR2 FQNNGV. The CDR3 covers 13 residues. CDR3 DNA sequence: TGTGCCAGCAGCCACGAGACGAGAGGGAGTGACCTCTTC. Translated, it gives CASSHETRGSDLF.

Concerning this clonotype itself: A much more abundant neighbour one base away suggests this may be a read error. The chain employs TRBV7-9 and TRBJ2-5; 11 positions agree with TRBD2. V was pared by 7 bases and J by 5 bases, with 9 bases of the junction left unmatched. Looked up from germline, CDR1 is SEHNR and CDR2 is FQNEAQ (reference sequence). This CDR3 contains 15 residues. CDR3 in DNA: TGTGCCAGCACCCGAAGACTAGCGGGGCATGAGACCCAGTACTTC. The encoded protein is CASTRRLAGHETQYF.

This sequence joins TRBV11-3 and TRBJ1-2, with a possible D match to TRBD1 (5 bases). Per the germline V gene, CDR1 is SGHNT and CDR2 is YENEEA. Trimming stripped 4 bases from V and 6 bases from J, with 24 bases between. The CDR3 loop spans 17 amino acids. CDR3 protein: CASSSGIRGWVTDGYTF. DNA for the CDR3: TGTGCCAGCAGCTCTGGCATCCGGGGCTGGGTAACTGATGGCTACACCTTC.

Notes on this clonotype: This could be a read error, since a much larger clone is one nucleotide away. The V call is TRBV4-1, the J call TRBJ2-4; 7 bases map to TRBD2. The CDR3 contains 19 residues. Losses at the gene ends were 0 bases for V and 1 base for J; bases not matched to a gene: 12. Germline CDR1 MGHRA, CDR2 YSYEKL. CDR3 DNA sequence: TGCGCCAGCAGCCAAGAGAGAGGACTAGTGGGAGGGGCCAAAAACATTCAGTACTTC. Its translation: CASSQERGLVGGAKNIQYF.

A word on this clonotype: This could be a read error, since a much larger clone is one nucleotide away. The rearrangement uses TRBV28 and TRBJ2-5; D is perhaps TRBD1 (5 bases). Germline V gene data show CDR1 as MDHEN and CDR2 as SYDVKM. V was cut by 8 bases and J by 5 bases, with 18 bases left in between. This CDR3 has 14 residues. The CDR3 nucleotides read TGTGCCAGCTGTCTACAGACAGTACGGGAGACCCAGTACTTC. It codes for CASCLQTVRETQYF.

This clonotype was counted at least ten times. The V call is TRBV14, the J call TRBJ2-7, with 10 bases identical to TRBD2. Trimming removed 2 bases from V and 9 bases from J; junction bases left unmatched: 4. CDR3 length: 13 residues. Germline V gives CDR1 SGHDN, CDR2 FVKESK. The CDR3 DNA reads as TGTGCCAGCAGCCAACTAGCGGGAGCAGGGCAGTACTTC. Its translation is CASSQLAGAGQYF.

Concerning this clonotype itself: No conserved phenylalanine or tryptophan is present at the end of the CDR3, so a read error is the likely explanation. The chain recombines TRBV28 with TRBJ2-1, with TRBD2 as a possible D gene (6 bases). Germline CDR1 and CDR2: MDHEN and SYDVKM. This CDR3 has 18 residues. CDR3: CASSLTPGASVSYNGQFI. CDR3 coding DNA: TGTGCCAGCAGTCTGACACCCGGGGCTAGCGTCTCCTACAATGGGCAGTTCATC.

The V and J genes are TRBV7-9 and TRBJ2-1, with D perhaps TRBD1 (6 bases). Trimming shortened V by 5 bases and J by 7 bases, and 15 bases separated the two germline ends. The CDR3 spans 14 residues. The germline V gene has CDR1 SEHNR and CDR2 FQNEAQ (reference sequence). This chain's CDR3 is CASSRKQGGNEQFF. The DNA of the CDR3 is TGTGCCAGCAGCCGCAAACAGGGTGGGAATGAGCAGTTCTTC.

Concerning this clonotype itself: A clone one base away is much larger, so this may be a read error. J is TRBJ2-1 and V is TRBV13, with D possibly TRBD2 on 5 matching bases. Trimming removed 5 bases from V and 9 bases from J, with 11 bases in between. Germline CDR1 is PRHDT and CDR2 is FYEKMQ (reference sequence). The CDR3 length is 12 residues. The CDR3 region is CASSGTRGEQFF. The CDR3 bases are TGTGCCAGCAGCGGCACTCGGGGTGAGCAGTTCTTC.

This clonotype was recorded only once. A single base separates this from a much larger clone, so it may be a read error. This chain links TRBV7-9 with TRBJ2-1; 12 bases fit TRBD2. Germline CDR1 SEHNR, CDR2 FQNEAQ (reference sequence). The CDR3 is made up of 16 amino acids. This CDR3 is CANSLAGGPSYNEQFF. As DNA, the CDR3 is TGTGCCAACAGCCTAGCGGGAGGGCCTTCCTACAATGAGCAGTTCTTC.

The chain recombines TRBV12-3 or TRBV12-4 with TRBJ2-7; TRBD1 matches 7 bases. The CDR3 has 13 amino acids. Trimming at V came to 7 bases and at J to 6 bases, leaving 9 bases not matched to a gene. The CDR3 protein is CASNRQGTGEQYF. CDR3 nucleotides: TGTGCCAGCAACCGACAGGGAACAGGCGAGCAGTACTTC.

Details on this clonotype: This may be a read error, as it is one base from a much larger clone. As DNA, the CDR3 is TGTGCCAGCATCCTTGTCCATGGAGCATTGAGTAAATACATTCAGTACTTC. Protein sequence: CASILVHGALSKYIQYF. The chain joins TRBV28 to TRBJ2-4; D uncertain. This CDR3 contains 17 residues. V gave up 7 bases and J gave up 8 bases, with 27 bases separating them. Germline V gene sequence: CDR1 MDHEN, CDR2 SYDVKM.

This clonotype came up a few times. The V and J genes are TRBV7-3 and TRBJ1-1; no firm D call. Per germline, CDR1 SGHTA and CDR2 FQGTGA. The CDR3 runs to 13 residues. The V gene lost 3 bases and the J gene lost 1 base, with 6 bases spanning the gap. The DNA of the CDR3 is TGTGCCAGCAGCTTCCAACCGAACACTGAAGCTTTCTTT. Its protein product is CASSFQPNTEAFF.

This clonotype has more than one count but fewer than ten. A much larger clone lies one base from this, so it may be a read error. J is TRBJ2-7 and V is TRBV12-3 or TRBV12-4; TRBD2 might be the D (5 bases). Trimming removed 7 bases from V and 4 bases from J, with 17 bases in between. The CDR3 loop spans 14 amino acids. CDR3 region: CASIHSVSAYEQYF. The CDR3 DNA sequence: TGTGCCAGCATCCATAGCGTGAGTGCGTACGAGCAGTACTTC.

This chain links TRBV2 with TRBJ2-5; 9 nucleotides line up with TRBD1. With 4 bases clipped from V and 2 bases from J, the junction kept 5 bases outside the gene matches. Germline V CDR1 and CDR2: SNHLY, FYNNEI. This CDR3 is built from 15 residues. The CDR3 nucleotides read TGTGCCAGCAGTGGCGGACAGGGGCGGCAAGAGACCCAGTACTTC. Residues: CASSGGQGRQETQYF. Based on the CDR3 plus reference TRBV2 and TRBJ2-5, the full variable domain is EPEVTQTPSHQVTQMGQEVILRCVPISNHLYFYWYRQILGQKVEFLVSFYNNEISEKSEIFDDQFSVERPDGSNFTLKIRSTKLEDSAMYFCASSGGQGRQETQYFGPGTRLLVL.

CDR3 sequence (DNA): TGTGCCAGCAGCCCTAGAGCCAAAGATACGCAGTATTTT. Its protein product is CASSPRAKDTQYF. The rearrangement links TRBV5-6 to TRBJ2-3; D not certain. V was shortened by 4 bases and J by 5 bases, with 11 bases between the two germline ends. The CDR3 has 13 amino acids. Germline-derived CDR1 and CDR2 are SGHDT and YYEEEE.

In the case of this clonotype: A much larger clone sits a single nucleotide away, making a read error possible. CDR3 loop: CASSQTPGGGEETQYF. CDR3 coding DNA: TGTGCCAGCAGCCAAACTCCTGGCGGGGGGGAAGAGACCCAGTACTTC. The V call is TRBV11-2, the J call TRBJ2-5, with 9 bases that match TRBD2. The CDR3 is 16 amino acids. V lost 5 bases to trimming and J lost 3 bases; unmatched junction nucleotides: 10. Germline loops: CDR1 SGHAT, CDR2 FQNNGV.

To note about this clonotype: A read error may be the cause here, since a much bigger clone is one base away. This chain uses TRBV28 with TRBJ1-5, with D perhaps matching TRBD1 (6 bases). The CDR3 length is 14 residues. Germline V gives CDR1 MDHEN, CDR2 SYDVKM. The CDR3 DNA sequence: TGTGCCAGCATCAAACAGGGATACAGTCAGTCCCAGCATTTT. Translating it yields CASIKQGYSQSQHF.

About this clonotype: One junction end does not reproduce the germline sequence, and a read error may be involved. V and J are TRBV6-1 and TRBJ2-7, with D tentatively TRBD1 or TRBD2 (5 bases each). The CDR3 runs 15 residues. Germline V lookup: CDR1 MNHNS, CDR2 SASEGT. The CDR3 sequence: CACSLEGTGSYKQYF. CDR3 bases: TGTGCCTGCAGTTTAGAAGGGACGGGCTCCTACAAGCAGTACTTC.

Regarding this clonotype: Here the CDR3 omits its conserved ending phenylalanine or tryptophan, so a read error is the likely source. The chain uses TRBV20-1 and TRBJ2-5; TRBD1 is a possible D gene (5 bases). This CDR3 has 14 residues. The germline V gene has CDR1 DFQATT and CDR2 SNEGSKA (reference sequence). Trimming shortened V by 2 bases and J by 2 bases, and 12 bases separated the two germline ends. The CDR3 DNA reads TGCAGTGCTAGACGCCGACAGAATCAAGAGACCCAGTACTCC. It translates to CSARRRQNQETQYS.